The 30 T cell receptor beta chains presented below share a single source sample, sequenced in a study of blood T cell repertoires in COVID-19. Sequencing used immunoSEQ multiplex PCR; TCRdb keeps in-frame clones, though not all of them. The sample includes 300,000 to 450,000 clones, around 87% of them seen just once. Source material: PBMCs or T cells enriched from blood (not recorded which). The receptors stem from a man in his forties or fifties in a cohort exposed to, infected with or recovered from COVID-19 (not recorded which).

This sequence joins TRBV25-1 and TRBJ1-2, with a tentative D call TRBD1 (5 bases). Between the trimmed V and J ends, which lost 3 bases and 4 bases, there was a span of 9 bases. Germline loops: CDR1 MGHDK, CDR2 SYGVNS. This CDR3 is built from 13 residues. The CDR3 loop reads CASSEQTAYGYTF. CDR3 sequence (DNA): TGTGCCAGCAGTGAGCAGACAGCCTATGGCTACACCTTC.

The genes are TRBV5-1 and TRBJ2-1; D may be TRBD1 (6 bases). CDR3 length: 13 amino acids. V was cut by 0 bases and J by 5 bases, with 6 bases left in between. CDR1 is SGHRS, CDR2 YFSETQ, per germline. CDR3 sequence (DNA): TGCGCCAGCAGCTTGGGACAGGACAATGAGCAGTTCTTC. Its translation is CASSLGQDNEQFF.

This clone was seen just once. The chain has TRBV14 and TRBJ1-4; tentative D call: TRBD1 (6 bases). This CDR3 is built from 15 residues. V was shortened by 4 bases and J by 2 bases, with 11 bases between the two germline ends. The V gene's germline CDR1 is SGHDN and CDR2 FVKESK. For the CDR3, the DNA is TGTGCCAGCAGCCCCTACAGGGATACTAATGAAAAACTGTTTTTT. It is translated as CASSPYRDTNEKLFF.

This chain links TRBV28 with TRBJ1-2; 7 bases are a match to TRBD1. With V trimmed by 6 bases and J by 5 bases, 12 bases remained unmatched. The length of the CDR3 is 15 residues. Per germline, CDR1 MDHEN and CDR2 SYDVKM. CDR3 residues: CASSLGQSSWYGYTF. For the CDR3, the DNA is TGTGCCAGCAGCCTGGGACAGTCTTCTTGGTATGGCTACACCTTC.

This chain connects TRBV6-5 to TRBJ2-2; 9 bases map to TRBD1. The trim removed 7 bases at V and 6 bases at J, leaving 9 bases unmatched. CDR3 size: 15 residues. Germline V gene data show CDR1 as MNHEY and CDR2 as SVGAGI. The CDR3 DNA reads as TGTGCCAGCACATGGACAGGGGCGATAGCCGGGGAGCTGTTTTTT. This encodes CASTWTGAIAGELFF.

CDR3 region: CASLQANTGELFF. CDR3 nucleotide sequence: TGTGCCTCGTTGCAGGCGAACACCGGGGAGCTGTTTTTT. This chain connects TRBV27 to TRBJ2-2; unclear D gene. Trimming shortened V by 11 bases and J by 0 bases, and 10 bases separated the two germline ends. This CDR3 has 13 residues. In germline, CDR1 is MNHEY, CDR2 SMNVEV (reference sequence).

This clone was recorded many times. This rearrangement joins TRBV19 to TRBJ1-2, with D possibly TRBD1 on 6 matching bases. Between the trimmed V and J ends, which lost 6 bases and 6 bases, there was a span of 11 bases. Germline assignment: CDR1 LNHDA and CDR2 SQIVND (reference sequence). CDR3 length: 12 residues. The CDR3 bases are TGTGCCAGTAGGGGGGCAGGGGATGGCTACACCTTC. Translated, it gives CASRGAGDGYTF.

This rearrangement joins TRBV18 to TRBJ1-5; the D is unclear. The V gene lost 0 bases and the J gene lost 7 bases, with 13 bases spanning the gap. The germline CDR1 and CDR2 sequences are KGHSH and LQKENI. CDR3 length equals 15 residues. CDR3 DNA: TGTGCCAGCTCACCACCGATGGGTGTCGGGCAGCCCCAGCATTTT. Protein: CASSPPMGVGQPQHF.

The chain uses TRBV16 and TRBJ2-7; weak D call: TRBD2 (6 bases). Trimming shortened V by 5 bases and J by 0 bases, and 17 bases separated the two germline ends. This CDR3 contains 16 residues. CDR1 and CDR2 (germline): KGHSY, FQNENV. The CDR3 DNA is TGTGCCAGCAGCAAAAGCCTCGGAGGGGCCTCCTACGAGCAGTACTTC. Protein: CASSKSLGGASYEQYF.

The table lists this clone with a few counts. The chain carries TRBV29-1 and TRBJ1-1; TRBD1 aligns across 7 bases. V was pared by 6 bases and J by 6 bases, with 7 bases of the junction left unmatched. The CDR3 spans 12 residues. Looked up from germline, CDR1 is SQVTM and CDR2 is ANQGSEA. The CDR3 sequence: CSVYDRVAEAFF. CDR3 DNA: TGCAGCGTATACGACAGGGTGGCTGAAGCTTTCTTT.

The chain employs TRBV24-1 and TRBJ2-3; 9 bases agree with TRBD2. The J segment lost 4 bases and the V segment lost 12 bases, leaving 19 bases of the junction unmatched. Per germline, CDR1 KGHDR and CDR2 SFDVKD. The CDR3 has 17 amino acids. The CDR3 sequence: CAPPAREGKVGADTQYF. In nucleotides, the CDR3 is TGTGCCCCGCCGGCGCGGGAGGGCAAAGTAGGCGCAGATACGCAGTATTTT.

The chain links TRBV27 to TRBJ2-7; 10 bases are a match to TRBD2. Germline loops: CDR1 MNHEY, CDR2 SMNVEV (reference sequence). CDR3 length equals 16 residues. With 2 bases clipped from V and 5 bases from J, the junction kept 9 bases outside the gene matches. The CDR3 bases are TGTGCCAGCAGTTTAGATTCGAGACTAGCGGGTAACGAGCAGTACTTC. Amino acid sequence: CASSLDSRLAGNEQYF.

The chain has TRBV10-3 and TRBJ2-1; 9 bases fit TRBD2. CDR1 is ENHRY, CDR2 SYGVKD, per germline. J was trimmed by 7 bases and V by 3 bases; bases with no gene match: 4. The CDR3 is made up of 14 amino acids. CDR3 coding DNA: TGTGCCATCAGTGACCTAGCGGGGAGTAATGAGCAGTTCTTC. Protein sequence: CAISDLAGSNEQFF.

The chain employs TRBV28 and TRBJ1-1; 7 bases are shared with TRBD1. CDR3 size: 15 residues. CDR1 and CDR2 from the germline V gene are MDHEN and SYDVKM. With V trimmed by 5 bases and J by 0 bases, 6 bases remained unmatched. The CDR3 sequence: CASSIPGTVNTEAFF. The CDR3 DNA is TGTGCCAGCAGTATCCCCGGGACAGTGAACACTGAAGCTTTCTTT.

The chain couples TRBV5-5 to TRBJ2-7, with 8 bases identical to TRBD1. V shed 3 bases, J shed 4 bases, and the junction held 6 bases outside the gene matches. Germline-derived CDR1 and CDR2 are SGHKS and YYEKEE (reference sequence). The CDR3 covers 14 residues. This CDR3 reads CASSSPGQAYEQYF. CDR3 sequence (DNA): TGTGCCAGCAGCTCGCCGGGACAGGCTTACGAGCAGTACTTC.

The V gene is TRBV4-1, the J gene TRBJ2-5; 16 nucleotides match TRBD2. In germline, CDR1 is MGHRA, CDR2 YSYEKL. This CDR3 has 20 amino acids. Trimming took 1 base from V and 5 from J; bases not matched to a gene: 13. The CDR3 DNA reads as TGCGCCAGCAGCCAAGGGGGACTAGCGGGAGGGCCAGGTGGCAGCGAGACCCAGTACTTC. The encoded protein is CASSQGGLAGGPGGSETQYF.

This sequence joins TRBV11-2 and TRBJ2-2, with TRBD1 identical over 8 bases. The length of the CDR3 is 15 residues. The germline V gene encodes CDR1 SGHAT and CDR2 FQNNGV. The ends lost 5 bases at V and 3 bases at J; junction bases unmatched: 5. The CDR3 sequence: CASSQQGAYTGELFF. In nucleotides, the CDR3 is TGTGCCAGCAGCCAGCAGGGGGCGTACACCGGGGAGCTGTTTTTT.

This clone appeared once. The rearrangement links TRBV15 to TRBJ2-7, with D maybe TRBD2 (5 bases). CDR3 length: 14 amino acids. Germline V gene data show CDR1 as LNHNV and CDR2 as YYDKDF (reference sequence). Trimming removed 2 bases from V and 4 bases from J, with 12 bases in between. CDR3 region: CATSRKTPGYEQYF. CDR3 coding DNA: TGTGCCACCAGCAGAAAAACGCCGGGATACGAGCAGTACTTC.

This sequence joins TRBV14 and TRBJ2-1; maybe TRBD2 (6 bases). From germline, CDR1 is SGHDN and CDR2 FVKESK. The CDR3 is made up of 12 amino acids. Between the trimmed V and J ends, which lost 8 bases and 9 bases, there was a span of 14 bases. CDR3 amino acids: CASSGLGGEQFF. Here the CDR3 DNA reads TGTGCCAGCTCGGGACTGGGGGGTGAGCAGTTCTTC. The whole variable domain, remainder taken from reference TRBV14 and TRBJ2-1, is EAGVTQFPSHSVIEKGQTVTLRCDPISGHDNLYWYRRVMGKEIKFLLHFVKESKQDESGMPNNRFLAERTGGTYSTLKVQPAELEDSGVYFCASSGLGGEQFFGPGTRLTVL.

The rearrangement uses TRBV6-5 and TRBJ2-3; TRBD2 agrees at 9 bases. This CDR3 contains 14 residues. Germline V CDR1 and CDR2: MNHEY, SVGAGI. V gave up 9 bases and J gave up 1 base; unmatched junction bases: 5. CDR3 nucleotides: TGTGCCAGTCAATTAGCGGGAGGCACAGATACGCAGTATTTT. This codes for CASQLAGGTDTQYF.

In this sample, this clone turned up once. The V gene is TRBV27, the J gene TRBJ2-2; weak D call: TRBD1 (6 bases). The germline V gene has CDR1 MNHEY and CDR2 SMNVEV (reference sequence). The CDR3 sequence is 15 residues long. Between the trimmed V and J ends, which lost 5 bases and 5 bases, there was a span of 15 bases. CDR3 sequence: CASSPPYRATGELFF. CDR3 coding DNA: TGTGCCAGCAGTCCCCCCTACAGGGCAACCGGGGAGCTGTTTTTT.

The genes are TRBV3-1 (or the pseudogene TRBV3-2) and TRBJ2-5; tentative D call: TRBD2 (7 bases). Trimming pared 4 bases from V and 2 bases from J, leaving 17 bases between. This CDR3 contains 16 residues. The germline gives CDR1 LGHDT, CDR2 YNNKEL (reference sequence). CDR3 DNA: TGTGCCAGCAGCCGGGGGGGCGGAACTCGTCAAGAGACCCAGTACTTC. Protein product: CASSRGGGTRQETQYF.

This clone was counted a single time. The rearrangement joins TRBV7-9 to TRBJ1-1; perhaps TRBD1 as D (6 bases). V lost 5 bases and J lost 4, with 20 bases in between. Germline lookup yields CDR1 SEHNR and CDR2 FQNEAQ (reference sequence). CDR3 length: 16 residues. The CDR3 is CASSTSGTKGGTEAFF. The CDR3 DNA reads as TGTGCCAGCAGCACATCCGGGACAAAAGGAGGCACTGAAGCTTTCTTT.

The CDR3 bases are TGTGCCAGCAGACAGGTCCCTAACACCGGGGAGCTGTTTTTT. Its protein is CASRQVPNTGELFF. The chain is built from TRBV6-4 and TRBJ2-2, with a tentative D call TRBD1 (5 bases). The ends were cut back, 6 bases at V and 2 bases at J, with 10 bases in the middle. This CDR3 contains 14 residues. CDR1 and CDR2 (germline): MRHNA, SNTAGT.

The CDR3 sequence: CASSAPGTRTYEQYF. The CDR3 DNA is TGTGCCAGCAGCGCTCCCGGGACTAGGACCTACGAGCAGTACTTC. J is TRBJ2-7 and V is TRBV2; 8 bases agree with TRBD2. The CDR3 has 15 amino acids. V dropped 6 bases and J dropped 2; count of bases not matched to a gene: 9. Germline V gene sequence: CDR1 SNHLY, CDR2 FYNNEI.

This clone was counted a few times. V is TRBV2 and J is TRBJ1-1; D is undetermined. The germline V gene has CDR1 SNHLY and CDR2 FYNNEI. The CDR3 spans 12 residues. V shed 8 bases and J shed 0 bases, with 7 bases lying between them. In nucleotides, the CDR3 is TGTGCCAGCGTATCAGTGAACACTGAAGCTTTCTTT. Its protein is CASVSVNTEAFF.

The CDR3 loop is CASSVDDRTMYEQYF. The CDR3 coding sequence is TGTGCCAGCAGCGTAGACGACAGGACGATGTACGAGCAGTACTTC. The chain is built from TRBV9 and TRBJ2-7, with a possible D match to TRBD1 (6 bases). V was pared by 0 bases and J by 4 bases, with 14 bases between. CDR1 is SGDLS and CDR2 is YYNGEE in the germline V gene. The length of the CDR3 is 15 residues.

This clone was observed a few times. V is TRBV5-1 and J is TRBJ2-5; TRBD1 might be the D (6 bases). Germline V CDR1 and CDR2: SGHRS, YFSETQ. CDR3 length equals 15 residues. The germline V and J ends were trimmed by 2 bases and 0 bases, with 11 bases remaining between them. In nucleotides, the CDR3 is TGCGCCAGCAGCTTACAGGGACCGTACCAAGAGACCCAGTACTTC. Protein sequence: CASSLQGPYQETQYF.

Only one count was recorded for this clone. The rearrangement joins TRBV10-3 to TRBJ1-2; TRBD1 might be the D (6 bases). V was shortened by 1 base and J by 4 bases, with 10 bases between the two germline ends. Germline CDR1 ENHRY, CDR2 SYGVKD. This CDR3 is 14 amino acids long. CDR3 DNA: TGTGCCATCAGTGAGTTTGGGGGCTCCTATGGCTACACCTTC. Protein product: CAISEFGGSYGYTF.

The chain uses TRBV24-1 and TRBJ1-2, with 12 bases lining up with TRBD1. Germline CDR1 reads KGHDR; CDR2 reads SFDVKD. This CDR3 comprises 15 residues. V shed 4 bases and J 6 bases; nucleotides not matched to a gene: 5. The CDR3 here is CATSERDRGHNGYTF. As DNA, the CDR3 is TGTGCCACCAGTGAGAGGGACAGGGGGCATAATGGCTACACCTTC.